This T cell receptor beta chain was retrieved from a study of kidney transplant recipient with SARS-CoV-2 infection. CDR3 length: 17 residues. V lost 5 bases and J lost 0, with 19 bases in between. This clonotype was observed at least ten times. One entry per CDR3 protein, called by TCRdb with MiXCR from the reads. The repertoire includes 250,000 or so distinct CDR3 sequences, more than 25% of them detected once, and 7% to 8% sits in the top ten. The sequence was collected from a male patient between 25 and 40 years old who had COVID-19 and was a kidney transplant recipient. These T cells may partly come from the graft donor. The input for sequencing was a blood sample, taken at baseline and between days 110 and 120 from a kidney transplant recipient. The genes are TRBV23-1 and TRBJ1-1, with no clear D. Being an ORF, TRBV23-1 has a function that is uncertain. For the CDR3, the DNA is TGCGCCAGCAGTTCTAGACCTTCCGGCGGCGTGAACACTGAAGCTTTCTTT. Translated, it gives CASSSRPSGGVNTEAFF.